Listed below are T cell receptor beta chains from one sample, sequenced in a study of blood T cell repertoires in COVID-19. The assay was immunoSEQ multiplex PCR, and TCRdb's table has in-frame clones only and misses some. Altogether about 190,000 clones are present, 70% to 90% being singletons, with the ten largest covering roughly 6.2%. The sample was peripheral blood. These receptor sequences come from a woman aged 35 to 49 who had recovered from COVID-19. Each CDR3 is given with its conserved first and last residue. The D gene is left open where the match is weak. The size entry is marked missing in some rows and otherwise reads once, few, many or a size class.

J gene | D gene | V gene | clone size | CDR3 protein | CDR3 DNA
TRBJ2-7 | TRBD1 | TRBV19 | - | CASSGQGAREQYF | TGTGCCAGTAGTGGCCAGGGGGCCAGAGAGCAGTACTTC
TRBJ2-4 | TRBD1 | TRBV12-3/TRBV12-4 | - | CASREGTGGLEYF | TGTGCCAGCAGGGAGGGGACAGGGGGACTTGAGTACTTC
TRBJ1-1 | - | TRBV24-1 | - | CATRPLRLDDTEAFF | TGTGCCACCAGGCCCCTTAGACTGGATGACACTGAAGCTTTCTTT
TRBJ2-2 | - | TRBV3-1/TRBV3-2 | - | CASSQDYRDNTGELFF | TGTGCCAGCAGCCAAGATTACAGGGACAACACCGGGGAGCTGTTTTTT
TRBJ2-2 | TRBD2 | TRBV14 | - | CASSWGLAGGPGGELFF | TGTGCCAGCAGCTGGGGACTAGCGGGAGGACCCGGCGGGGAGCTGTTTTTT
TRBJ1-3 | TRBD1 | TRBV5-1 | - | CASSSGQGNTIYF | TGCGCCAGCAGCTCGGGACAGGGAAACACCATATATTTT
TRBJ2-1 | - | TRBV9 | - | CASSVGLGSGLNEQFF | TGTGCCAGCAGCGTAGGTTTAGGGAGCGGGCTCAATGAGCAGTTCTTC
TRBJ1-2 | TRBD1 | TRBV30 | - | CAWSDGTQGFYGYTF | TGTGCCTGGAGTGACGGGACACAGGGGTTCTATGGCTACACCTTC
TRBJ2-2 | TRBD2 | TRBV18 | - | CASSQISGRGTGELFF | TGTGCCAGCTCACAAATTAGCGGGAGAGGCACCGGGGAGCTGTTTTTT
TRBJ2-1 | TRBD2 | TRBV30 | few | CAWRAGGPSYNEQFF | TGTGCCTGGAGGGCGGGAGGGCCCTCCTACAATGAGCAGTTCTTC
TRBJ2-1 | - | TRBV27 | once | CASSPPTRGYNEQFF | TGTGCCAGCAGTCCCCCTACGCGGGGCTACAATGAGCAGTTCTTC
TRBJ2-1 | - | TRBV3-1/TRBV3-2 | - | CASSQGDTAYNEQFF | TGTGCCAGCAGCCAAGGGGACACGGCCTACAATGAGCAGTTCTTC
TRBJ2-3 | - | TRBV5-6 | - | CASSRVLTGDTQYF | TGTGCCAGCAGTCGCGTCCTAACGGGAGATACGCAGTATTTT
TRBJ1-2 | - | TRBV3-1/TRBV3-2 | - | CASSQGGRRGYTF | TGTGCCAGCAGCCAAGGGGGGCGCCGAGGCTACACCTTC
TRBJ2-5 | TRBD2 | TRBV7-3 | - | CASSEGGLAGETQYF | TGTGCCAGCAGCGAAGGTGGACTAGCGGGAGAGACCCAGTACTTC
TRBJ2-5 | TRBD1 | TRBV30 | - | CAWIRQTGAGETQYF | TGTGCCTGGATTAGGCAGACAGGGGCGGGGGAGACCCAGTACTTC
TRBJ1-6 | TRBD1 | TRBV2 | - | CASSETGQGRSPLHF | TGTGCCAGCAGTGAGACGGGACAGGGTCGGTCACCCCTCCACTTT